This T cell receptor beta chain is from a study of T cell responses to AZD1222 COVID-19 vaccine. General study points: Dominant CD4 TCR responses targeted spike regions 160-218 and 743-854. Most donors were white British and more were female, and clonal diversity was possibly underestimated.

V gave up 6 bases and J gave up 1 base, with 6 bases separating them. Germline V CDR1 and CDR2: DFQATT, SNEGSKA (reference sequence). The CDR3 contains 11 residues. In the case of this clone: Its antigen is unidentified. This same CDR3 is encoded by further DNA sequences in the sample.

Assay: immunoSEQ multiplex PCR; the TCRdb copy retains only in-frame clones and omits some. Of about 140,000 clones detected, approximately 91% appear once; the ten largest clones hold more than 0.9%. The TCR sequence derives from an adult who received the AZD1222 COVID-19 vaccine. The input for sequencing was peripheral blood, taken 28 days after the second AZD1222 dose. The chain uses TRBV20-1 and TRBJ1-1; D not certain. CDR3 DNA sequence: TGCAGTGCCCGGGGGAACACTGAAGCTTTCTTT. Its translation is CSARGNTEAFF.